The sequence of this T cell receptor (beta chain) was determined in a study of human T cells and chemical hapten exposure. Study overall: Patients got weekly scalp diphenylcyclopropenone doses over the approximately 23-week study. Study observations and caveats: While controls formed fewer of them, expanded TCRs formed significantly more large CDR3 similarity clusters. Patch test scores rose with PT1 expanded TCR counts, a positive correlation.

This CDR3 comprises 14 residues. J was trimmed by 2 bases and V by 4 bases; bases with no gene match: 7. CDR1 and CDR2 (germline): GTSNPN, SVGIG (reference sequence). TCRdb reprocessed the RACE reads with MiXCR, giving one entry per CDR3 protein. Here the sample spans about 110,000 distinct CDR3 sequences, 9.2% being singletons. A word on this clonotype: The antigen remains unidentified.

Regarding time point: patch test 2, 6 weeks after DPC sensitization. Specified treatment: therapeutic diphenylcyclopropenone sensitization with weekly scalp DPC. This clonotype was obtained from a woman aged 40 to 50 with alopecia areata. Some clones in this sample may be carry-over from other donors' samples. The material was whole blood, obtained in connection with sensitization to the hapten diphenylcyclopropenone (DPC). This chain connects TRBV30 to TRBJ2-7; TRBD1 matches at 8 bases. The CDR3 is CAWTAWDRPYEQYF. The CDR3 DNA sequence: TGTGCCTGGACTGCTTGGGACAGGCCCTACGAGCAGTACTTC.